The entry below gives a single T cell receptor (beta chain) sequence along with its context. Antigen specificity is unknown. These data are taken from a study of CXCR3-negative and CXCR3-positive naive CD8 T cells. Findings and limits, study-wide: The majority of assays used fresh PBMCs, and CXCR3 expression partially decreased after cryopreservation. CXCR3-positive naive cells had more hydrophobic TRB CDR3s than CXCR3-negative naive cells.

Each TRB cDNA library was prepared by 5' RACE (with UMI labels). TCRdb reanalyzed the 5' RACE reads and collapses them to one entry per CDR3 protein, without DNA. Its clone listing holds roughly 140,000 distinct CDR3 sequences. The CDR3 covers 15 residues. The germline V gene encodes CDR1 MDHEN and CDR2 SYDVKM. This sequence was found in a human donor in good health. Some clones in this sample may be carry-over from other donors' samples. Material for sequencing was naive CXCR3+ CD8+ T cells from blood. Subset meaning: CD45RO-CCR7+CD27+CD95- naive CD8+ T cells expressing CXCR3 (TNR3+). The V gene is TRBV28, the J gene TRBJ2-3. The CDR3 protein is CASSHRRWSTDTQYF.